This T cell receptor (beta chain) was recovered during a study of blood T cell repertoires in COVID-19. Deletions cut 6 bases from V and 3 bases from J, with 14 bases between. In germline, CDR1 is SQVTM, CDR2 ANQGSEA. The length of the CDR3 is 13 residues. TCRdb's copy holds only in-frame clones and misses some; the assay was immunoSEQ multiplex PCR. This table has 100,000 or so clones, about 89% appearing once. The receptor comes from a human donor with acute or convalescent COVID-19. The donor label of this sample is uncertain. The sequenced material came from peripheral blood. This rearrangement joins TRBV29-1 to TRBJ1-1; the D gene is possibly TRBD1 (5 bases). CDR3: CSVSMGGYTEAFF. The CDR3 region has the DNA TGCAGCGTCTCCATGGGGGGGTACACTGAAGCTTTCTTT.